This TCR beta chain came from a study of blood T cell repertoires in COVID-19. Turning to the study itself: PBMCs, B-cell-depleted T cells, or T cells provided the cDNA or gDNA that made up the material.

In the source study's methods: Amplifying reference gene primers gave estimates of nucleated cell counts. Measured with immunoSEQ multiplex PCR; TCRdb has only the in-frame clones, and not every one. The DNA gave D and trimming, while V, J and clone size come from that table. The data hold under 120,000 clones, with about 75% observed a single time. This clone appeared once. Looked up from germline, CDR1 is MNHNS and CDR2 is SASEGT. After removal of 3 bases from V and 1 base from J, the junction contained 0 bases not matched to a gene. This CDR3 contains 15 residues. Specimen: peripheral blood. The gene calls are TRBV6-1 and TRBJ1-5; 10 nucleotides match TRBD1. This TCR was sampled from a man at least 80 years old with acute or convalescent COVID-19. CDR3 nucleotide sequence: TGTGCCAGCAGTGAGGGACAGGGGAGCAATCAGCCCCAGCATTTT. Translation: CASSEGQGSNQPQHF.